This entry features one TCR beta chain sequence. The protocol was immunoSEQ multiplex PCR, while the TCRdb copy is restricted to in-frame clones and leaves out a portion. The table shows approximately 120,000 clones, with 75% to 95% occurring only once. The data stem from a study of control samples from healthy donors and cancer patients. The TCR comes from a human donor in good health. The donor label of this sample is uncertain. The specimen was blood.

The CDR3 coding sequence is TGCGCCAGCAGTGAGCACAGGGGGAGAGCGAGAAACACCATATATTTT. This gives the protein CASSEHRGRARNTIYF. The chain couples TRBV10-2 to TRBJ1-3, with 8 bases fitting TRBD1. V gave up 2 bases and J gave up 5 bases; unmatched junction bases: 8. The V gene's germline CDR1 is WSHSY and CDR2 SAAADI. There are 16 residues in the CDR3.